This T cell receptor (beta chain) was recorded in a study of T cell responses to AZD1222 COVID-19 vaccine. Study-wide findings and caveats: Nearly half of spike-specific TCRs reportedly target variant regions that are unmutated in the B.1.351 and B.1.1.7 variants. Along spike, vaccine-associated CD4 TCRs were found throughout, with dominance at 160-218 and 743-854.

Sequencing was performed with immunoSEQ multiplex PCR; in TCRdb, only in-frame clones are kept and a portion is missing. The repertoire holds fewer than 85,000 clones, with around 89% as singletons. The germline V gene encodes CDR1 MNHEY and CDR2 SVGAGI. With 0 bases removed from V and 8 bases from J, the gap between germline ends came to 16 bases. CDR3 length: 15 residues. As concerns this clone: Its specificity is not known.

V usage is TRBV6-5 and J usage is TRBJ2-5; no definite D call. This clonotype was sampled from an adult who received the MenACWY meningococcal vaccine as a control. The specimen comprised peripheral blood, sampled 28 days after the second dose of the MenACWY control vaccine. CDR3 in DNA: TGTGCCAGCAGTTACTCGAAGGCAGGCCCGATAACCCAGTACTTC. It is translated as CASSYSKAGPITQYF.